This T cell receptor beta chain was recorded in a study of T-cell reconstitution after alpha-beta-depleted transplantation in children. A library of TCRbeta sequences, prepared with unique molecular identifiers, was generated. TCRdb passed the PCR reads through MiXCR, listing each CDR3 protein once. The sample carries under 850,000 distinct CDR3 sequences, 13% recorded once. Concerning this clonotype itself: Its specificity is not known.

Study conclusions and caveats: Where alpha-beta T cells came from about two months after transplant was reportedly several hundred expanded graft clones. Newly generated T cells supplied most T-cell counts and diversity one year post-transplant. In some patients, recipient T cells and intrathymic progenitors surviving conditioning explained high day-60 diversity.

Specimen: PBMCs, collected before TCRalphabeta/CD19-depleted stem cell transplant. The sequence derives from a girl aged 2-10 years with congenital amegakaryocytic thrombocytopenia, due to receive a stem cell transplant.

CDR3 sequence (DNA): TGCGCCAGCAGCTTGGGCCGCTCTATCACAGATACGCAGTATTTT. Translating it yields CASSLGRSITDTQYF. This sequence joins TRBV5-1 and TRBJ2-3; D not certain. Germline V gene data show CDR1 as SGHRS and CDR2 as YFSETQ. CDR3 length equals 15 residues. The V and J ends lost 0 bases and 2 bases respectively, with 10 bases between them.